This T cell receptor (beta chain) stems from a study of blood T cell repertoires in COVID-19. Across the study: Samples taken during acute and convalescent COVID-19 were collected in the United States, Italy and Spain. Nucleic acid was either cDNA or gDNA, and it came from T cells, B-cell-depleted T cells, or PBMCs.

Here immunoSEQ multiplex PCR was the method, and the copy in TCRdb shows in-frame clones only, minus some. The top ten hold roughly 5.6% of the sample, which has roughly 64,000 clones, 70% to 85% seen once. V gave up 5 bases and J gave up 2 bases; unmatched junction bases: 6. Per germline, CDR1 SGHRS and CDR2 YFSETQ. The CDR3 totals 14 residues. This TCR was sampled from a woman aged 55-70 years with acute or convalescent COVID-19. The rearrangement joins TRBV5-1 to TRBJ1-1, with 7 positions matching TRBD1. The material sequenced was peripheral blood. In nucleotides, the CDR3 is TGCGCCAGCAGTCCACAGGGGTCTAACACTGAAGCTTTCTTT. Translating it yields CASSPQGSNTEAFF.